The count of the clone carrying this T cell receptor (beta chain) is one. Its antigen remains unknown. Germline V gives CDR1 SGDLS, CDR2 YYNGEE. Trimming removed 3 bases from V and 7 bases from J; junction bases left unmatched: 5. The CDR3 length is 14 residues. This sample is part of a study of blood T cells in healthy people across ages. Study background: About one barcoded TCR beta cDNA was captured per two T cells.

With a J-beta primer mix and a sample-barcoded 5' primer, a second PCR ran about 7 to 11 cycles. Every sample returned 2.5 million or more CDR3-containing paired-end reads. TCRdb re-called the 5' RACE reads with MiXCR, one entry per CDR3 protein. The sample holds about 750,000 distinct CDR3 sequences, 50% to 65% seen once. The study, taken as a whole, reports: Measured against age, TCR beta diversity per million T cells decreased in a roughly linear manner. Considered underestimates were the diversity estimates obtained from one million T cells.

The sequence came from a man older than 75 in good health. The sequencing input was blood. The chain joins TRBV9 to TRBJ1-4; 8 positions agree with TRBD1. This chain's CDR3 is CASSGTGTGEKLFF. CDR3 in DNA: TGTGCCAGCAGCGGGACAGGGACCGGTGAAAAACTGTTTTTT.